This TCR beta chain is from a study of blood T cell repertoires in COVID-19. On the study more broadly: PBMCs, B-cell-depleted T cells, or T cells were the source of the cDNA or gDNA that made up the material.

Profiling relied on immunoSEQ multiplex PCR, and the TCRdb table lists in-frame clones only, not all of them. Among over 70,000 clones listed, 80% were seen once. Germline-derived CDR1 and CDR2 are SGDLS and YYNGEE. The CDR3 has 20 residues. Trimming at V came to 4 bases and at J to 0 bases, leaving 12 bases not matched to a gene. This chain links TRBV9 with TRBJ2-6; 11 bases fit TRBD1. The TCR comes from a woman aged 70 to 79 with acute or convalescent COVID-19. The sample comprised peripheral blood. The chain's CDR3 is CASSFFSGTGGSSGANVLTF. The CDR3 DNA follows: TGTGCCAGCAGCTTTTTCTCCGGGACAGGGGGTAGCTCTGGGGCCAACGTCCTGACTTTC.